One T cell receptor beta chain is described in this entry. The germline V gene has CDR1 MDHEN and CDR2 SYDVKM. The CDR3 extends over 16 amino acids. Trimming took 2 bases from V and 4 from J; bases not matched to a gene: 8. The entry originates in a study of cytomegalovirus exposure and HLA in healthy donors. The PCR employed 60 Vbeta primers together with 13 Jbeta primers. This table comes from immunoSEQ multiplex PCR, and its TCRdb copy is limited to in-frame clones, with some not included. This sample has roughly 200,000 clones, with roughly four fifths found just once. Sequencing was done on a sample of PBMCs. This chain links TRBV28 with TRBJ1-2; 9 bases are a match to TRBD1. This TCR came from a male donor in good health and CMV-seronegative. The CDR3 bases are TGTGCCAGCAGTTTACACACAGGGGGCGAGACCTATGGCTACACCTTC. Its protein product is CASSLHTGGETYGYTF.